These T cell receptor beta chains were read from a single sample in a study of blood T cell repertoires in COVID-19. The repertoire was sequenced with immunoSEQ multiplex PCR; TCRdb's copy has only in-frame clones and lacks some. The table has 100,000 to 150,000 clones, approximately 90% seen once. The sequencing input was peripheral blood. These receptors were obtained from a middle-aged man with active or convalescent COVID-19. Each CDR3 is given without its conserved first and last residue. A D gene is named only where the DNA matches it firmly.

>TRBV3-1/TRBV3-2|TRBJ2-5|TRBD1
ASSPGTGLAWY
>TRBV3-1/TRBV3-2|TRBJ1-6|TRBD1
ASSQGRGESPLH
>TRBV5-6|TRBJ1-2|TRBD1
ASSLATDRGDNGYT
>TRBV18|TRBJ1-1|-
ASSPFGGPNTEAF
>TRBV28|TRBJ1-2|-
ASSLGRGYGYT
>TRBV29-1|TRBJ1-2|-
SVQITGRVGYGYT
>TRBV3-1/TRBV3-2|TRBJ1-2|TRBD1
ASSQAAAGGNYGYT
>TRBV6-5|TRBJ2-3|TRBD2
ASSYRGADTQY
>TRBV5-8|TRBJ1-5|-
ASSLDRRQPQH
>TRBV19|TRBJ2-1|TRBD1
ASSRQGARDEQF
>TRBV5-1|TRBJ2-3|TRBD1
ASSLEGATQY